This T cell receptor (beta chain) was obtained from a study of T cell responses to AZD1222 COVID-19 vaccine. General study results and limits: Nearly half of spike-specific TCRs reportedly target variant regions that are unmutated in the B.1.351 and B.1.1.7 variants. Spike-specific TCR breadth and depth grew following two AZD1222 doses.

Produced via immunoSEQ multiplex PCR; TCRdb's table is partial and in-frame only. The table shows about 84,000 clones, with around nine tenths occurring only once. The CDR3 consists of 14 residues. Germline V gives CDR1 SGHAT, CDR2 FQNNGV. Trimming removed 4 bases from V and 3 bases from J, with 12 bases in between. This clone showed up just once. The target antigen is unknown. Sequencing was performed on peripheral blood, taken 28 days after the second AZD1222 dose. J is TRBJ2-5 and V is TRBV11-2; either TRBD1 or TRBD2 may fit D (5 bases each). This clonotype originated in an adult who received the AZD1222 COVID-19 vaccine. The CDR3 protein is CASSWDRGEETQYF. CDR3 bases: TGTGCCAGCAGCTGGGACCGGGGCGAAGAGACCCAGTACTTC.